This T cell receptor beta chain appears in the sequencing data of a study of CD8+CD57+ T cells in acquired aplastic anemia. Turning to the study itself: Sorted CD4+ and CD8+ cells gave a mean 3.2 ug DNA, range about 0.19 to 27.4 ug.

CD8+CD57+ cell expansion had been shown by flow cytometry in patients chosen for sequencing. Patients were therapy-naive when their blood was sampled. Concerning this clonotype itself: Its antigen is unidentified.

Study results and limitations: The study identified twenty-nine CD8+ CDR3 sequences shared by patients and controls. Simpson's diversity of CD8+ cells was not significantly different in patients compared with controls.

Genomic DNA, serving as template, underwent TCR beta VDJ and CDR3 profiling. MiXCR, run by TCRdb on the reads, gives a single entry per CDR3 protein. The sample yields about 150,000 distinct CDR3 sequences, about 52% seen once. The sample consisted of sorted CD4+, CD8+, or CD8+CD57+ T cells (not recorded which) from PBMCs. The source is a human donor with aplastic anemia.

CDR3 DNA: TGTGCCAGCAGCTTAGGCCTAGGGACCTCAACCTACGAGCAGTACTTC. Its protein product is CASSLGLGTSTYEQYF. V usage is TRBV5-6 and J usage is TRBJ2-7, with D possibly called TRBD1 or TRBD2 (5 bases each). Germline-derived CDR1 and CDR2 are SGHDT and YYEEEE. Trimming removed 2 bases from V and 2 bases from J, with 17 bases in between. The CDR3 is 16 residues long. The full variable domain, rest sourced from reference TRBV5-6 and TRBJ2-7, is DAGVTQSPTHLIKTRGQQVTLRCSPKSGHDTVSWYQQALGQGPQFIFQYYEEEERQRGNFPDRFSGHQFPNYSSELNVNALLLGDSALYLCASSLGLGTSTYEQYFGPGTRLTVT.